These 30 T cell receptor beta chains were all obtained from the same sample, sequenced in a study of cytomegalovirus exposure and HLA in healthy donors. PCR primers comprised 60 Vbeta and 13 Jbeta primers. TCRdb's table, derived via immunoSEQ multiplex PCR, lists solely in-frame clones and lacks some. This table has about 160,000 clones, about 76% appearing once. Material: PBMCs. These receptors were collected from a female donor in good health and CMV-seronegative.

The chain carries TRBV5-1 and TRBJ1-1; no reliable D call. The length of the CDR3 is 15 residues. Germline CDR1 is SGHRS and CDR2 is YFSETQ. V lost 0 bases and J lost 1, with 10 bases in between. CDR3 sequence reads: CASSLDTSSNTEAFF. The DNA of the CDR3 is TGCGCCAGCAGCTTGGACACCAGTTCGAACACTGAAGCTTTCTTT.

V usage is TRBV25-1 and J usage is TRBJ1-3; D unclear. The ends were cut back, 4 bases at V and 0 bases at J, with 10 bases in the middle. The CDR3 has 15 residues. CDR1 and CDR2 from the germline V gene are MGHDK and SYGVNS. CDR3 in amino acids: CASSGDLPSGNTIYF. CDR3 in DNA: TGTGCCAGCAGTGGCGATCTCCCCTCTGGAAACACCATATATTTT. Supplemented by reference TRBV25-1 and TRBJ1-3, the full variable domain reads EADIYQTPRYLVIGTGKKITLECSQTMGHDKMYWYQQDPGMELHLIHYSYGVNSTEKGDLSSESTVSRIRTEHFPLTLESARPSHTSQYLCASSGDLPSGNTIYFGEGSWLTVV.

V is TRBV19 and J is TRBJ1-2; D is unresolved. V lost 3 bases to trimming and J lost 5 bases, with 10 bases between them. Germline V gene sequence: CDR1 LNHDA, CDR2 SQIVND (reference sequence). The CDR3 loop spans 13 amino acids. CDR3 protein: CASSIEAGYGYTF. CDR3 coding DNA: TGTGCCAGTAGTATCGAGGCGGGATATGGCTACACCTTC. Full variable domain (remainder filled in from reference TRBV19 and TRBJ1-2): DGGITQSPKYLFRKEGQNVTLSCEQNLNHDAMYWYRQDPGQGLRLIYYSQIVNDFQKGDIAEGYSVSREKKESFPLTVTSAQKNPTAFYLCASSIEAGYGYTFGSGTRLTVV.

The count of this clone is one. The J gene is TRBJ2-3, the V gene TRBV5-1; 12 bases fit TRBD2. The CDR3 has 17 residues. Losses at the gene ends were 9 bases for V and 2 bases for J; bases not matched to a gene: 13. From germline, CDR1 is SGHRS and CDR2 YFSETQ. The chain's CDR3 is CATTVLGLAGSTDTQYF. CDR3 coding DNA: TGCGCCACTACGGTGCTCGGACTAGCGGGGTCCACAGATACGCAGTATTTT.

The chain couples TRBV5-1 to TRBJ2-2; TRBD1 matches at 8 bases. The J segment lost 10 bases and the V segment lost 7 bases, leaving 15 bases of the junction unmatched. CDR1 and CDR2 (germline): SGHRS, YFSETQ. This CDR3 has 15 amino acids. The CDR3 coding sequence is TGCGCCAGCGTCACCGGGACAGGAGGTGAGGAGGAGCTGTTTTTT. It yields the protein CASVTGTGGEEELFF.

This chain uses TRBV30 with TRBJ1-1; unclear D gene. This CDR3 comprises 12 residues. The V and J ends lost 2 bases and 4 bases respectively, with 8 bases between them. Germline CDR1 reads GTSNPN; CDR2 reads SVGIG (reference sequence). The CDR3 DNA sequence: TGTGCCTGGAGTCCCCTTTCCACTGAAGCTTTCTTT. This sequence encodes CAWSPLSTEAFF.

CDR3 nucleotide sequence: TGTGCCACCAGCCTGAGGGGAAACACCATATATTTT. Its translation: CATSLRGNTIYF. V usage is TRBV15 and J usage is TRBJ1-3; D is unresolved. This CDR3 comprises 12 residues. V dropped 5 bases and J dropped 4 bases, with 6 bases sitting between them. Germline assignment: CDR1 LNHNV and CDR2 YYDKDF (reference sequence).

The genes are TRBV2 and TRBJ2-6; D possibly corresponds to TRBD1 (5 bases). V was shortened by 8 bases and J by 0 bases, with 8 bases between the two germline ends. Germline V gives CDR1 SNHLY, CDR2 FYNNEI. The CDR3 runs 14 residues. CDR3 sequence: CASGDSSGANVLTF. The CDR3 bases are TGTGCCAGCGGAGACAGCTCTGGGGCCAACGTCCTGACTTTC.

The genes are TRBV6-5 and TRBJ1-2; 9 bases line up with TRBD1. V trimming: 4 bases; J trimming: 4 bases; junction bases outside the gene matches: 4. CDR3 length equals 14 residues. Germline V lookup: CDR1 MNHEY, CDR2 SVGAGI. The CDR3: CASSWDRASYGYTF. The CDR3 DNA is TGTGCCAGCAGTTGGGACAGGGCCTCCTATGGCTACACCTTC.

J is TRBJ2-1 and V is TRBV9; the match to TRBD1 covers 7 bases. The length of the CDR3 is 16 residues. V lost 3 bases to trimming and J lost 0 bases; unmatched junction nucleotides: 6. The germline V gene has CDR1 SGDLS and CDR2 YYNGEE. The CDR3, as DNA: TGTGCCAGCAGCGCCTATGACAGGGTCTCCTACAATGAGCAGTTCTTC. This encodes CASSAYDRVSYNEQFF. The whole variable domain, filled in from reference TRBV9 and TRBJ2-1, reads DSGVTQTPKHLITATGQRVTLRCSPRSGDLSVYWYQQSLDQGLQFLIQYYNGEERAKGNILERFSAQQFPDLHSELNLSSLELGDSALYFCASSAYDRVSYNEQFFGPGTRLTVL.

The chain is built from TRBV27 and TRBJ1-2, with 7 nucleotides matching TRBD1. V lost 6 bases, J lost 5 bases, and 12 bases stayed unmatched. The germline CDR1 and CDR2 sequences are MNHEY and SMNVEV (reference sequence). The CDR3 has 15 residues. Here the CDR3 reads CASSLRTTGWYGYTF. The CDR3 coding sequence is TGTGCCAGCAGCCTAAGAACGACAGGGTGGTATGGCTACACCTTC.

The V and J genes are TRBV4-2 and TRBJ2-7; 8 nucleotides match TRBD1. With V trimmed by 2 bases and J by 2 bases, 5 bases remained unmatched. This CDR3 spans 15 amino acids. Germline CDR1 reads LGHNA; CDR2 reads YNFKEQ. CDR3 protein: CASSQYRGSAYEQYF. The CDR3 region has the DNA TGTGCCAGCAGCCAATACAGGGGGTCGGCCTACGAGCAGTACTTC.

This clone occurred a few times. CDR3 nucleotide sequence: TGTGCCCGTTCGGGGGACGGGAACACTGAAGCTTTCTTT. This encodes CARSGDGNTEAFF. The gene calls are TRBV30 and TRBJ1-1, with D maybe TRBD1 (5 bases). Trimming took 8 bases from V and 1 from J, leaving 14 bases between them. This CDR3 contains 13 residues. Germline CDR1 is GTSNPN and CDR2 is SVGIG (reference sequence). Together with reference TRBV30 and TRBJ1-1, the CDR3 gives the full variable domain: SQTIHQWPATLVQPVGSPLSLECTVEGTSNPNLYWYRQAAGRGLQLLFYSVGIGQISSEVPQNLSASRPQDRQFILSSKKLLLSDSGFYLCARSGDGNTEAFFGQGTRLTVV.

The V gene is TRBV5-1, the J gene TRBJ2-7, with 7 bases lining up with TRBD2. The CDR3 extends over 15 amino acids. Unmatched junction bases numbered 11, after V lost 4 bases and J lost 4 bases. Germline CDR1 reads SGHRS; CDR2 reads YFSETQ. CDR3: CASSPGRASGYEQYF. Written as DNA, the CDR3 is TGCGCCAGCAGCCCGGGGAGAGCTAGCGGTTACGAGCAGTACTTC.

The gene calls are TRBV7-3 and TRBJ2-7; the match to TRBD2 covers 9 bases. This CDR3 has 16 residues. V lost 3 bases to trimming and J lost 6 bases; unmatched junction nucleotides: 12. The germline gives CDR1 SGHTA, CDR2 FQGTGA. CDR3 nucleotides: TGTGCCAGCAGCTTTTCGAGAGCGGGAGGATCTCTCGAGCAGTACTTC. Its protein is CASSFSRAGGSLEQYF.

The V gene is TRBV19, the J gene TRBJ1-3, with a weak D call TRBD1 (5 bases). V lost 1 base and J lost 0, with 7 bases in between. There are 15 residues in the CDR3. Germline V gene lookup returns CDR1 LNHDA and CDR2 SQIVND (reference sequence). This CDR3 reads CASSIGQSSGNTIYF. The CDR3 DNA reads TGTGCCAGTAGTATAGGACAGAGCTCTGGAAACACCATATATTTT.

This clone was detected only a few times. The chain is built from TRBV6-1 and TRBJ1-1, with 8 bases that match TRBD1. V gave up 6 bases and J gave up 4 bases; unmatched junction bases: 7. Germline CDR1 reads MNHNS; CDR2 reads SASEGT. CDR3 size: 14 residues. The CDR3 is CASSPDRGFTEAFF. CDR3 in DNA: TGTGCCAGCAGCCCCGACAGGGGCTTCACTGAAGCTTTCTTT.

DNA for the CDR3: TGTGCCAGCAGCTTGGATGGGGACAGGGTTATGGCTTATACGCAGTATTTT. As protein: CASSLDGDRVMAYTQYF. This chain joins TRBV5-5 and TRBJ2-3, with TRBD1 matching over 9 bases. Germline-derived CDR1 and CDR2 are SGHKS and YYEKEE (reference sequence). Unmatched junction bases numbered 12, after V lost 0 bases and J lost 7 bases. The CDR3 extends over 17 amino acids.

The V gene is TRBV9, the J gene TRBJ1-1; D is ambiguous. Per the germline V gene, CDR1 is SGDLS and CDR2 is YYNGEE. With 1 base removed from V and 1 base from J, the gap between germline ends came to 5 bases. CDR3 length: 13 amino acids. CDR3 nucleotide sequence: TGTGCCAGCAGCGTACTCTCGAACACTGAAGCTTTCTTT. Translated, it gives CASSVLSNTEAFF.

The DNA of the CDR3 is TGCGCCAGCAGCTTAAGGACAGCGAACACCGGGGAGCTGTTTTTT. Translation: CASSLRTANTGELFF. The chain carries TRBV5-1 and TRBJ2-2, with a possible D match to TRBD1 (6 bases). The CDR3 contains 15 residues. V was cut by 2 bases and J by 0 bases, with 8 bases left in between. Germline assignment: CDR1 SGHRS and CDR2 YFSETQ.

This chain joins TRBV7-3 and TRBJ2-3, with 7 bases lining up with TRBD2. In germline, CDR1 is SGHTA, CDR2 FQGTGA. CDR3 length equals 13 residues. J was trimmed by 8 bases and V by 4 bases; bases with no gene match: 6. The CDR3 is CASSWLERGTQYF. The CDR3 DNA is TGTGCCAGCAGCTGGCTAGAGCGGGGTACGCAGTATTTT.

The DNA for the CDR3 is TGTGCCAGCAGCCGAGGGCGGGGTAACACTGAAGCTTTCTTT. It translates to CASSRGRGNTEAFF. V gene TRBV7-2 combines with J gene TRBJ1-1, with no clear D. The CDR3 has 14 residues. The V end was cut by 5 bases, the J end by 2 bases, with 12 bases between. CDR1 and CDR2 from the germline V gene are SGHTA and FQGNSA.

The V gene is TRBV6-6, the J gene TRBJ2-7; 10 bases agree with TRBD2. Trimming removed 5 bases from V and 5 bases from J; junction bases left unmatched: 9. Per germline, CDR1 MNHNY and CDR2 SVGAGI (reference sequence). CDR3 length equals 15 residues. The CDR3 nucleotides read TGTGCCAGCAGTCCAGCAAGCGGGGGGGGTGACGAGCAGTACTTC. Its protein is CASSPASGGGDEQYF.

The table lists this clone with a count of one. The rearrangement uses TRBV5-6 and TRBJ1-5; 7 bases are shared with TRBD1. The CDR3 extends over 14 amino acids. Unmatched junction bases numbered 2, after V lost 2 bases and J lost 3 bases. Germline V gene data show CDR1 as SGHDT and CDR2 as YYEEEE. CDR3 amino acids: CASSLGQVNQPQHF. CDR3 DNA sequence: TGTGCCAGCAGCTTAGGACAGGTCAATCAGCCCCAGCATTTT. Together with reference TRBV5-6 and TRBJ1-5, the CDR3 gives the full variable domain: DAGVTQSPTHLIKTRGQQVTLRCSPKSGHDTVSWYQQALGQGPQFIFQYYEEEERQRGNFPDRFSGHQFPNYSSELNVNALLLGDSALYLCASSLGQVNQPQHFGDGTRLSIL.

This chain joins TRBV5-6 and TRBJ1-2; maybe TRBD1 (5 bases). V lost 4 bases and J 3 bases, leaving 10 bases between the germline ends. Germline V gene lookup returns CDR1 SGHDT and CDR2 YYEEEE. This CDR3 region has 13 residues. CDR3: CASSPTGHYGYTF. As DNA, the CDR3 is TGTGCCAGCAGCCCTACAGGTCACTATGGCTACACCTTC.

The chain uses TRBV11-2 and TRBJ2-3; 10 bases agree with TRBD2. Germline trimming cut 5 bases from V and 5 bases from J; bases unmatched to any gene: 7. Per the germline V gene, CDR1 is SGHAT and CDR2 is FQNNGV. The CDR3 totals 15 residues. The CDR3 protein is CASSDYTSGEDTQYF. CDR3 DNA sequence: TGTGCCAGCAGCGACTATACTAGCGGGGAAGATACGCAGTATTTT.

The CDR3: CASSYGPGGRETQYF. The CDR3 DNA sequence: TGTGCCAGCAGTTACGGGCCCGGGGGGCGAGAGACCCAGTACTTC. The rearrangement uses TRBV6-6 and TRBJ2-5, with a tentative D call TRBD2 (7 bases). The ends were cut back, 2 bases at V and 4 bases at J, with 14 bases in the middle. CDR3 length: 15 residues. The germline V gene has CDR1 MNHNY and CDR2 SVGAGI (reference sequence).

The chain recombines TRBV18 with TRBJ2-7, with 11 bases lining up with TRBD1. The trim removed 2 bases at V and 0 bases at J, leaving 3 bases unmatched. This CDR3 contains 16 residues. The germline V gene encodes CDR1 KGHSH and CDR2 LQKENI. The CDR3 spells CASSPGGQGASYEQYF. The CDR3 DNA reads as TGTGCCAGCTCACCAGGCGGACAGGGGGCCTCCTACGAGCAGTACTTC. The whole variable domain, remainder taken from reference TRBV18 and TRBJ2-7, is NAGVMQNPRHLVRRRGQEARLRCSPMKGHSHVYWYRQLPEEGLKFMVYLQKENIIDESGMPKERFSAEFPKEGPSILRIQQVVRGDSAAYFCASSPGGQGASYEQYFGPGTRLTVT.

This clone was found a few times. One end of the junction does not line up with germline, which may come from a read error. V gene TRBV7-9 combines with J gene TRBJ1-5; the match to TRBD1 covers 11 bases. The germline gives CDR1 SEHNR, CDR2 FQNEAQ (reference sequence). The CDR3 sequence is 14 residues long. The CDR3 region is CSSSWTGGDQPQHF. As DNA, the CDR3 is TGTTCCAGCAGCTGGACAGGGGGCGATCAGCCCCAGCATTTT.

This clone was counted once. The gene calls are TRBV27 and TRBJ1-5; the D is unclear. CDR3 size: 13 residues. Germline loops: CDR1 MNHEY, CDR2 SMNVEV (reference sequence). V gave up 2 bases and J gave up 6 bases, with 8 bases separating them. CDR3 DNA sequence: TGTGCCAGCAGTTTAATGTCGGGTCAGCCCCAGCATTTT. Translating it yields CASSLMSGQPQHF.